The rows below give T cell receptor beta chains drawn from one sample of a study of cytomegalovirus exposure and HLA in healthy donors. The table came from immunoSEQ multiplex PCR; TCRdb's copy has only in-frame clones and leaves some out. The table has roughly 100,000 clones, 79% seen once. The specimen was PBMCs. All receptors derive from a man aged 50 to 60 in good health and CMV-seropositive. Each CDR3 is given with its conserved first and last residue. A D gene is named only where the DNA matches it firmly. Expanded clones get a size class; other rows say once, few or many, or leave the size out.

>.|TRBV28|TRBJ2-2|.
CASRRTPPNTGELFF
TGTGCCAGCAGAAGGACACCTCCGAACACCGGGGAGCTGTTTTTT
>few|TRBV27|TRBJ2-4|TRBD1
CASSTTGHVKNIQYF
TGTGCCAGCAGTACGACAGGGCATGTCAAAAACATTCAGTACTTC
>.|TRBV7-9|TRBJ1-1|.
CASSKEDAGTEAFF
TGTGCCAGCAGCAAAGAGGACGCGGGCACTGAAGCTTTCTTT
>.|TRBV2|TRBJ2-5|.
CAISNPAEKQETQYF
TGTGCCATTTCGAACCCCGCGGAGAAGCAAGAGACCCAGTACTTC
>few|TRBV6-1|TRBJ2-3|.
CASSVEDGSADTQYF
TGTGCCAGCAGTGTTGAGGATGGGTCAGCAGATACGCAGTATTTT
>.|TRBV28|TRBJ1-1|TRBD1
CASSLGTGNMNTEAFF
TGTGCCAGCAGTTTGGGGACAGGGAACATGAACACTGAAGCTTTCTTT
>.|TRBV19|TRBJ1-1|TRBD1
CASSIGQGVEAFF
TGTGCCAGTAGTATCGGACAGGGGGTAGAAGCTTTCTTT
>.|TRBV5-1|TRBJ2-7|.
CASSLAVSGPYEQYF
TGCGCCAGCAGCTTGGCTGTTAGCGGTCCTTACGAGCAGTACTTC
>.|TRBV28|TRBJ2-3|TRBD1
CASTPTGGTDTQYF
TGTGCCAGCACCCCTACAGGGGGCACAGATACGCAGTATTTT
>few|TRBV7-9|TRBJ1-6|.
CASSSHDNRAGSYNSPLHF
TGTGCCAGCAGCTCGCACGATAACAGGGCTGGCTCCTATAATTCACCCCTCCACTTT
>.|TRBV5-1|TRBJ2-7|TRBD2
CASSQGLAGVSEQYF
TGCGCCAGCAGCCAGGGACTAGCGGGAGTATCCGAGCAGTACTTC
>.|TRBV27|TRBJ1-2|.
CASSLGRADYGYTF
TGTGCCAGCAGTTTGGGCAGGGCAGACTATGGCTACACCTTC
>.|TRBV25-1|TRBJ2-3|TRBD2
CASRLLAEGADTQYF
TGTGCCAGCAGACTACTAGCGGAGGGCGCAGATACGCAGTATTTT
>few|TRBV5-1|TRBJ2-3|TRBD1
CASSPDRVGGGDTQYF
TGCGCCAGCAGCCCGGACAGGGTTGGCGGCGGAGATACGCAGTATTTT
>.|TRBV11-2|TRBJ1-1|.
CASSAGVSTEAFF
TGTGCCAGCAGCGCAGGGGTCAGCACTGAAGCTTTCTTT
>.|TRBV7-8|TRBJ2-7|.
CASSFVRRGTRRGNEQYF
TGTGCCAGCAGCTTCGTGAGAAGGGGGACCCGCCGAGGAAACGAGCAGTACTTC
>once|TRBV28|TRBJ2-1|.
CASSPSRGAVRYNEQFF
TGTGCCAGCAGCCCCAGCCGGGGGGCGGTTAGGTACAATGAGCAGTTCTTC
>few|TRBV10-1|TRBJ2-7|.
CASKEGPVIITLSYEQYF
TGCGCCAGCAAGGAGGGTCCGGTGATAATAACCCTCTCCTACGAGCAGTACTTC
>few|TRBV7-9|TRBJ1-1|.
CASSLQGFTEAFF
TGTGCCAGCAGCTTACAGGGATTCACTGAAGCTTTCTTT
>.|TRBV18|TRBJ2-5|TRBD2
CASSPPGGRYQETQYF
TGTGCCAGCTCACCACCGGGCGGGAGGTACCAAGAGACCCAGTACTTC
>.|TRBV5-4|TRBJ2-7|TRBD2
CASSSTSGSRNEQYF
TGTGCCAGCAGCTCAACTAGCGGGAGTAGGAACGAGCAGTACTTC
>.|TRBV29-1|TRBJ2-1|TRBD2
CSVASAGGDNEQFF
TGCAGCGTTGCTTCGGCGGGAGGGGACAATGAGCAGTTCTTC
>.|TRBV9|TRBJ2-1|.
CASSVVVGRGEQFF
TGTGCCAGCAGCGTAGTAGTGGGGCGGGGCGAGCAGTTCTTC
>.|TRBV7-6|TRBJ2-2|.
CASSLLSGSGELFF
TGTGCCAGCAGCTTGCTTAGCGGAAGCGGGGAGCTGTTTTTT
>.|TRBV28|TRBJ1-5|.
CASSLRGLGNQPQHF
TGTGCCAGCAGTTTAAGGGGGTTAGGCAATCAGCCCCAGCATTTT
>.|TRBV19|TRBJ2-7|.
CASSIGFSSYEQYF
TGTGCCAGTAGTATCGGGTTCAGCTCCTACGAGCAGTACTTC
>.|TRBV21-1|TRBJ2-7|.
CASSITGFYEQYF
TGTGCCAGCAGCATCACAGGGTTCTACGAGCAGTACTTC
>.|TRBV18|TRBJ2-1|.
CASSPPRRDTYNEQFF
TGTGCCAGCTCACCCCCCCGGCGGGATACCTACAATGAGCAGTTCTTC
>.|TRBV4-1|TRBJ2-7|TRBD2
CASSLSGTSGTYEQYF
TGCGCCAGCAGCCTTTCCGGGACTAGCGGAACCTACGAGCAGTACTTC
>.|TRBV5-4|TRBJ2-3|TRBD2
CASSQRRTSGILDTQYF
TGTGCCAGCAGCCAGAGAAGGACTAGCGGGATATTAGATACGCAGTATTTT